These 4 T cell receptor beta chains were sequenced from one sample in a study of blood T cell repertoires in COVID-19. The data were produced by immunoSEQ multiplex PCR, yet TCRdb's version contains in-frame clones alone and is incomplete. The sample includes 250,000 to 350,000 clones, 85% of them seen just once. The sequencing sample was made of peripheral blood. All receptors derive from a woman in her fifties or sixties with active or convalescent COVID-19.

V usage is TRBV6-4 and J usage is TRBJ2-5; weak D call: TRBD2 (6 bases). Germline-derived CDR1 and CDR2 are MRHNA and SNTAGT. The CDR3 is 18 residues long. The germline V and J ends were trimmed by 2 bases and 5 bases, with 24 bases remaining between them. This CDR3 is CASSDRLEGFGVMETQYF. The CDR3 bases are TGTGCCAGCAGTGACCGCCTGGAGGGTTTCGGGGTAATGGAGACCCAGTACTTC.

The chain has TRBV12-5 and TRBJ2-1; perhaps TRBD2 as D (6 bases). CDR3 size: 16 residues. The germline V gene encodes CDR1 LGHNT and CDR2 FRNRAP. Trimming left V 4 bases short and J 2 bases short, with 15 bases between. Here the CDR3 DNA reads TGTGCTAGTGGTTACTACCGGGAGAGAGCCTACAATGAGCAGTTCTTC. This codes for CASGYYRERAYNEQFF.

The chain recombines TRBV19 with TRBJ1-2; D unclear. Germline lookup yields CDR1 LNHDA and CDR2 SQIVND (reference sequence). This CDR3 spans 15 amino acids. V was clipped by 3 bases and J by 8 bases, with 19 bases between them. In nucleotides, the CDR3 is TGTGCCAGTAGTATCGGCTCGACTCACCTGTGGGGCTACACCTTC. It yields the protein CASSIGSTHLWGYTF.

The chain's CDR3 is CSVPAGLAGGSVEQFF. CDR3 DNA: TGCAGCGTCCCTGCGGGACTAGCGGGAGGCTCCGTTGAGCAGTTCTTC. The V gene is TRBV29-1, the J gene TRBJ2-1, with 15 positions matching TRBD2. CDR3 size: 16 residues. CDR1 and CDR2 (germline): SQVTM, ANQGSEA. Trimming took 6 bases from V and 9 from J; bases not matched to a gene: 12.